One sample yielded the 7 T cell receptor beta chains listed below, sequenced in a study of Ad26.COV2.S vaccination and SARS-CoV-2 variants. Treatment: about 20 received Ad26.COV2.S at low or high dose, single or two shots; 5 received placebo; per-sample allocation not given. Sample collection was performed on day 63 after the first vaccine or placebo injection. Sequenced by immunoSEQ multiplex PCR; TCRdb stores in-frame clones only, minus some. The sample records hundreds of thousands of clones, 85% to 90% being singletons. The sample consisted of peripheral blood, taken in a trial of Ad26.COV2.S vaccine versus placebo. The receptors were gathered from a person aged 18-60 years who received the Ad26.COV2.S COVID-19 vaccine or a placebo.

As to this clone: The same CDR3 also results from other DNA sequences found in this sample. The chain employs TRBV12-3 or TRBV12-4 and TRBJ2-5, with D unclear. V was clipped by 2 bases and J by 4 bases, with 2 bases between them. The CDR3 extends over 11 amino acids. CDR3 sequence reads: CASSLLETQYF. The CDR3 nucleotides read TGTGCCAGCAGTTTACTAGAGACCCAGTACTTC.

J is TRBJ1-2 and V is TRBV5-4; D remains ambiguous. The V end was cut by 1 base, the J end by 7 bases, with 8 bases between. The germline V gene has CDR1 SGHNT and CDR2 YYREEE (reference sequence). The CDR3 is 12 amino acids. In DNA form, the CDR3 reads TGTGCCAGCAGCTTGACTCCCGGTGGCTACACCTTC. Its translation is CASSLTPGGYTF.

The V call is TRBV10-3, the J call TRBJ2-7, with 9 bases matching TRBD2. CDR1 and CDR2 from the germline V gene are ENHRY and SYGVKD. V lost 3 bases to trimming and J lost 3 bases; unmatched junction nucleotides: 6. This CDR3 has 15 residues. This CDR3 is CAISDISGGDYEQYF. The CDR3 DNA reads TGTGCCATCAGTGACATTAGCGGGGGTGACTACGAGCAGTACTTC.

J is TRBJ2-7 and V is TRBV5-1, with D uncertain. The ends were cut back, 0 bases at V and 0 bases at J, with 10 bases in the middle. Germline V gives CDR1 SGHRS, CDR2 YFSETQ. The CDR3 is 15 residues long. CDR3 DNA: TGCGCCAGCAGCTTGGAGCAGGCTCCCTCCTACGAGCAGTACTTC. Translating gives CASSLEQAPSYEQYF.

CDR3 protein: CASSSYIEAFF. For the CDR3, the DNA is TGTGCCAGCAGCTCCTATATTGAAGCTTTCTTT. The chain joins TRBV7-2 to TRBJ1-1, with unresolved D. Trimming stripped 4 bases from V and 7 bases from J, with 7 bases between. The CDR3 has 11 residues. Germline V gene data show CDR1 as SGHTA and CDR2 as FQGNSA.

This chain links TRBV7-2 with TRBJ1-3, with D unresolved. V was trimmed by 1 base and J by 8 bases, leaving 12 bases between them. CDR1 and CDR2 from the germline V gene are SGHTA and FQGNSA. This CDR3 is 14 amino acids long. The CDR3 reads CASSLDGFVDTIYF. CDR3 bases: TGTGCCAGCAGCTTAGATGGGTTTGTCGACACCATATATTTT.

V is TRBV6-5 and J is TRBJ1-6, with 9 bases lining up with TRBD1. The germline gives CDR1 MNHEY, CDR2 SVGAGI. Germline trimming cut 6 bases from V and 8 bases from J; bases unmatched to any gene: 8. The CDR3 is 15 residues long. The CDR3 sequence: CASRDPGQGDSPLHF. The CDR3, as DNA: TGTGCCAGCAGAGACCCGGGACAGGGTGATTCACCCCTCCACTTT.